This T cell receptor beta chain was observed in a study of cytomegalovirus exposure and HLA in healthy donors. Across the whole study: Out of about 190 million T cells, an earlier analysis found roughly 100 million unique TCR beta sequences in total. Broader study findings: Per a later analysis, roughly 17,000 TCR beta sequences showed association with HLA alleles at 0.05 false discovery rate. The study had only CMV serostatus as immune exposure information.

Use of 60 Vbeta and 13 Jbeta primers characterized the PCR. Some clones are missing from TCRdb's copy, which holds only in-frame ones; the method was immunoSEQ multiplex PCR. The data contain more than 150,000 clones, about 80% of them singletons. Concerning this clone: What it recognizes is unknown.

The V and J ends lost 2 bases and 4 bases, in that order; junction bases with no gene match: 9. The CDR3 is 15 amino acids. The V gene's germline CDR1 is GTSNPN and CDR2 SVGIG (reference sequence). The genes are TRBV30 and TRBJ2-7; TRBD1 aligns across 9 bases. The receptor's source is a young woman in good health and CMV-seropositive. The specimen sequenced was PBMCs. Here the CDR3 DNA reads TGTGCCTGGAGTCGAGGACAGGGGTTCCTATACGAGCAGTACTTC. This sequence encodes CAWSRGQGFLYEQYF.